This T cell receptor beta chain was retrieved from a study of T cell changes during pregnancy in multiple sclerosis. Germline loops: CDR1 LGHNA, CDR2 YSLEER. The CDR3 is made up of 15 amino acids. Trimming pared 1 base from V and 3 bases from J, leaving 10 bases between. Here immunoSEQ multiplex PCR was the method, and the copy in TCRdb shows in-frame clones only, minus some. The sample gives roughly 32,000 clones, roughly 90% of which show up once; 3% to 4% is in the top ten. Sample: CD8+ T cells from peripheral blood mononuclear cells, taken in the third trimester of pregnancy. The TCR comes from a female donor with multiple sclerosis, enrolled in a pregnancy study. This chain uses TRBV4-3 with TRBJ1-3; a weak D match, TRBD1 (6 bases). CDR3 nucleotides: TGCGCCAGCAGCCAAGCCCGGACAGTTGGAAACACCATATATTTT. This gives the protein CASSQARTVGNTIYF.